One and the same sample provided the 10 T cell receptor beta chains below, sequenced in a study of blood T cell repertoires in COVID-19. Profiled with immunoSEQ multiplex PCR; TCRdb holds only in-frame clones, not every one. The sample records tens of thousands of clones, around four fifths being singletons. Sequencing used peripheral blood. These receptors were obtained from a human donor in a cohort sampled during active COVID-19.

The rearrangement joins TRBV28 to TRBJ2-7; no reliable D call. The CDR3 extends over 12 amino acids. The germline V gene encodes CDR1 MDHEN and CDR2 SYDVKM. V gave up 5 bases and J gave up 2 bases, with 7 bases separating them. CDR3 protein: CASSQVPYEQYF. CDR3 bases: TGTGCCAGCAGTCAGGTGCCCTACGAGCAGTACTTC.

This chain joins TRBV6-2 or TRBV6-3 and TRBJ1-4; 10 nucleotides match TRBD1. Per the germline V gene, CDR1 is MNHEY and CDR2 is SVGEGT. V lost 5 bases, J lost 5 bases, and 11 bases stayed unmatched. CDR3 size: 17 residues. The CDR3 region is CASSDLDLGQGNEKLFF. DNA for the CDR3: TGTGCCAGCAGTGATCTCGACCTGGGACAGGGGAATGAAAAACTGTTTTTT.

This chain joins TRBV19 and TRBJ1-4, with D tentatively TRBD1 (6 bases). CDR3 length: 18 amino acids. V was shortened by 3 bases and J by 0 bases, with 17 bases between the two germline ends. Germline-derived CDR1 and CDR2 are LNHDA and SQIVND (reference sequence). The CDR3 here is CASSMDQTGYSTNEKLFF. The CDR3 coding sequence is TGTGCCAGTAGTATGGACCAGACAGGCTACTCAACTAATGAAAAACTGTTTTTT. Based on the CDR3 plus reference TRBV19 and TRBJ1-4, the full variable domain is DGGITQSPKYLFRKEGQNVTLSCEQNLNHDAMYWYRQDPGQGLRLIYYSQIVNDFQKGDIAEGYSVSREKKESFPLTVTSAQKNPTAFYLCASSMDQTGYSTNEKLFFGSGTQLSVL.

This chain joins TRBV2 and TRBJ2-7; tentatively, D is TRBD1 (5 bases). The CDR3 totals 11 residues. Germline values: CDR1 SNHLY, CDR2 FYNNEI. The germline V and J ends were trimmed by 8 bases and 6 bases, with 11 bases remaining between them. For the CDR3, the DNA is TGTGCCAGCGGCAGGGTGGGCGAGCAGTACTTC. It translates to CASGRVGEQYF.

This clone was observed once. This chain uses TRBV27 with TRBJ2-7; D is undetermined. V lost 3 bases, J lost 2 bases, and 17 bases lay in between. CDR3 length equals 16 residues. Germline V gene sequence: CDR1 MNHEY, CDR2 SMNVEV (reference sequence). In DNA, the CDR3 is TGTGCCAGCAGTTTGGGCATGCTGCGACACCCCTACGAGCAGTACTTC. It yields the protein CASSLGMLRHPYEQYF.

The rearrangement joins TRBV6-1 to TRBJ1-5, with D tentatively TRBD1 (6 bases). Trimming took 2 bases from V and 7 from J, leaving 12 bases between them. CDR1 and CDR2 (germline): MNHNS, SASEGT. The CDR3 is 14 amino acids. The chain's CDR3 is CASSELGGQQPQHF. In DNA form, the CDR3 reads TGTGCCAGCAGTGAACTCGGGGGGCAGCAGCCCCAGCATTTT.

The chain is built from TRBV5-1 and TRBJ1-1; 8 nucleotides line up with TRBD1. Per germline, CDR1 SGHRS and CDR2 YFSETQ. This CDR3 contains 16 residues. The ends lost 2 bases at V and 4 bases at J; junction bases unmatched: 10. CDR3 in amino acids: CASSFGQGGSGTEAFF. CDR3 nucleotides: TGCGCCAGCAGCTTCGGACAGGGTGGGTCGGGCACTGAAGCTTTCTTT.

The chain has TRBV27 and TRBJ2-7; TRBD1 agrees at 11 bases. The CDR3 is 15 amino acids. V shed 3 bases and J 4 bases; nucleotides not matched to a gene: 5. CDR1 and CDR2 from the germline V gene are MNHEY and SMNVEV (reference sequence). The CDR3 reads CASSFTGQGAYEQYF. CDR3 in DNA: TGTGCCAGCAGTTTCACCGGACAGGGGGCTTACGAGCAGTACTTC.

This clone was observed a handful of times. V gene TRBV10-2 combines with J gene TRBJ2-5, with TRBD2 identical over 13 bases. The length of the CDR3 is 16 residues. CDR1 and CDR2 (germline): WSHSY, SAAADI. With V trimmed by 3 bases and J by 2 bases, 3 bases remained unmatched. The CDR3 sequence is CASSDPGLAGQETQYF. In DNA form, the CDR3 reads TGCGCCAGCAGTGACCCGGGACTAGCGGGACAAGAGACCCAGTACTTC.

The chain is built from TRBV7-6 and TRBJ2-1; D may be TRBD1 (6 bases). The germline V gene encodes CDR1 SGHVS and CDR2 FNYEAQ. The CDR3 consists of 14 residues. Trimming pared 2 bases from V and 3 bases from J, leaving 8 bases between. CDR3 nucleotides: TGTGCCAGCAGCTTAAGGGGGAGCTACAATGAGCAGTTCTTC. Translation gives CASSLRGSYNEQFF.